These T cell receptor beta chains were read from a single sample in a study of beta chain features in type 1 diabetes. The assay was immunoSEQ multiplex PCR, and TCRdb's table has in-frame clones only and misses some. The sample lists roughly 220,000 clones; under 20% were seen once. The sample was naive CD4+ T cells from blood. These receptors were taken from a man aged 25-40 years with type 1 diabetes. Each CDR3 is given with its conserved first and last residue. A D gene is named only where the DNA matches it firmly. The size field is filled for only some rows; it gives once, few, many or a size class.

TRBV10-3	.	TRBJ2-1	.	13	CAISSGTYNEQFF	TGTGCCATTAGTAGTGGGACCTACAATGAGCAGTTCTTC
TRBV4-3	.	TRBJ2-3	TRBD2	18	CASSQTLRTSFVTDTQYF	TGCGCCAGCAGCCAAACCCTTAGGACTAGCTTCGTCACAGATACGCAGTATTTT
TRBV7-9	few	TRBJ2-5	.	13	CASSLVMRETQYF	TGTGCCAGCAGCTTAGTGATGCGAGAGACCCAGTACTTC
TRBV7-9	.	TRBJ2-5	TRBD2	17	CASSPGTNPVYQETQYF	TGTGCCAGCAGCCCCGGGACTAACCCAGTCTACCAAGAGACCCAGTACTTC
TRBV10-3	.	TRBJ2-5	.	13	CAISGTYQETQYF	TGTGCCATCAGTGGGACATACCAAGAGACCCAGTACTTC
TRBV4-1	.	TRBJ2-5	TRBD1	15	CASSQARDSQETQYF	TGCGCCAGCAGCCAAGCCAGGGACAGTCAAGAGACCCAGTACTTC
TRBV28	.	TRBJ2-5	.	14	CARTSDGVQETQYF	TGTGCCCGCACCTCGGACGGAGTCCAAGAGACCCAGTACTTC
TRBV25-1	few	TRBJ2-7	TRBD2	14	CASSGLAVEEEQYF	TGTGCCAGCAGTGGACTAGCGGTGGAGGAGGAGCAGTACTTC
TRBV5-4	few	TRBJ1-1	.	15	CASSLELNPNTEAFF	TGTGCCAGCAGCTTGGAGCTAAACCCGAACACTGAAGCTTTCTTT
TRBV28	.	TRBJ2-1	TRBD2	15	CASSSSGATYNEQFF	TGTGCCAGCAGTTCTAGCGGGGCAACCTACAATGAGCAGTTCTTC
TRBV9	few	TRBJ1-2	.	13	CASSVAGDYGYTF	TGTGCCAGCAGCGTAGCGGGGGACTATGGCTACACCTTC
TRBV5-1	few	TRBJ2-1	.	14	CASSLGASSNEQFF	TGCGCCAGCAGCTTGGGGGCTAGTTCGAATGAGCAGTTCTTC
TRBV29-1	few	TRBJ2-1	.	13	CSVEKSLYNEQFF	TGCAGCGTTGAAAAGTCCCTCTACAATGAGCAGTTCTTC
TRBV7-2	.	TRBJ2-7	.	16	CASSLFVGRDFYEQYF	TGTGCCAGCAGCTTATTTGTAGGCAGGGATTTCTACGAGCAGTACTTC